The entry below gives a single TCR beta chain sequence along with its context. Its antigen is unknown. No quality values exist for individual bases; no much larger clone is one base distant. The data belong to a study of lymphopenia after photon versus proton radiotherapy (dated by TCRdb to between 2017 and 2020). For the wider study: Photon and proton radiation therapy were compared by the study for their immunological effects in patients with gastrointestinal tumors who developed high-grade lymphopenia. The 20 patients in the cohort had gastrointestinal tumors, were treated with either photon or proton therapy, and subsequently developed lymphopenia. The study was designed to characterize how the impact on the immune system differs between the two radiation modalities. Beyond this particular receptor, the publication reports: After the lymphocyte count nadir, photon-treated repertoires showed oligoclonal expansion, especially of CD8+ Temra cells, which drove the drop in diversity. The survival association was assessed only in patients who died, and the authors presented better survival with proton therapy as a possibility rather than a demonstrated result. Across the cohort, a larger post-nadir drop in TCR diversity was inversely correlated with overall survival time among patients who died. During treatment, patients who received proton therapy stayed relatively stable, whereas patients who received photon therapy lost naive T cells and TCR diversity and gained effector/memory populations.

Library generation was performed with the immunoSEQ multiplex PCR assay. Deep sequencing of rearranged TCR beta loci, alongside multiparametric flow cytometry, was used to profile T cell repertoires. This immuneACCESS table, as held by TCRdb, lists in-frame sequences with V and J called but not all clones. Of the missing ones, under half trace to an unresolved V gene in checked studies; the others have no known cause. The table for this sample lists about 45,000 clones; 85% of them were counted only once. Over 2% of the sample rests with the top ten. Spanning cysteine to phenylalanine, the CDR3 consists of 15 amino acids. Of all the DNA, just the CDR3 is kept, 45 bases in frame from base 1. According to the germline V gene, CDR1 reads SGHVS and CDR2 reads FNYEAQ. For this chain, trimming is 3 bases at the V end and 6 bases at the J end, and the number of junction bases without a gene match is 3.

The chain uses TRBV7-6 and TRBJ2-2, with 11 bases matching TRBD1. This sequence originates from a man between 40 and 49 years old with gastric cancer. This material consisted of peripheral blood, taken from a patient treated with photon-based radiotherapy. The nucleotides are TGTGCCAGCAGCTTGGGACAGGGGGGATCCGGGGAGCTGTTTTTT. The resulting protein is CASSLGQGGSGELFF.